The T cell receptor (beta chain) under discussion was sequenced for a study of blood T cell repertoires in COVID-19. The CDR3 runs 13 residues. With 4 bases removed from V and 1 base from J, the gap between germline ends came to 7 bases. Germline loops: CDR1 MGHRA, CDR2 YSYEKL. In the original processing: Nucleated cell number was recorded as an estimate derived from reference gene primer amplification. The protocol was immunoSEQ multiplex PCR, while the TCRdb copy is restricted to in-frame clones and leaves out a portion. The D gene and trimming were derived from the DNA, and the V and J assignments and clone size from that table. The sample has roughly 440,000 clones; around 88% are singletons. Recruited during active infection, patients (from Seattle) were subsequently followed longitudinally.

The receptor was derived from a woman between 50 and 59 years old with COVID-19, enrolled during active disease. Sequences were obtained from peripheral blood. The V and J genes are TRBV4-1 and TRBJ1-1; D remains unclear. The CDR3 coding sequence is TGCGCCAGCAGCCTCGGGAAGAACACTGAAGCTTTCTTT. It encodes CASSLGKNTEAFF.